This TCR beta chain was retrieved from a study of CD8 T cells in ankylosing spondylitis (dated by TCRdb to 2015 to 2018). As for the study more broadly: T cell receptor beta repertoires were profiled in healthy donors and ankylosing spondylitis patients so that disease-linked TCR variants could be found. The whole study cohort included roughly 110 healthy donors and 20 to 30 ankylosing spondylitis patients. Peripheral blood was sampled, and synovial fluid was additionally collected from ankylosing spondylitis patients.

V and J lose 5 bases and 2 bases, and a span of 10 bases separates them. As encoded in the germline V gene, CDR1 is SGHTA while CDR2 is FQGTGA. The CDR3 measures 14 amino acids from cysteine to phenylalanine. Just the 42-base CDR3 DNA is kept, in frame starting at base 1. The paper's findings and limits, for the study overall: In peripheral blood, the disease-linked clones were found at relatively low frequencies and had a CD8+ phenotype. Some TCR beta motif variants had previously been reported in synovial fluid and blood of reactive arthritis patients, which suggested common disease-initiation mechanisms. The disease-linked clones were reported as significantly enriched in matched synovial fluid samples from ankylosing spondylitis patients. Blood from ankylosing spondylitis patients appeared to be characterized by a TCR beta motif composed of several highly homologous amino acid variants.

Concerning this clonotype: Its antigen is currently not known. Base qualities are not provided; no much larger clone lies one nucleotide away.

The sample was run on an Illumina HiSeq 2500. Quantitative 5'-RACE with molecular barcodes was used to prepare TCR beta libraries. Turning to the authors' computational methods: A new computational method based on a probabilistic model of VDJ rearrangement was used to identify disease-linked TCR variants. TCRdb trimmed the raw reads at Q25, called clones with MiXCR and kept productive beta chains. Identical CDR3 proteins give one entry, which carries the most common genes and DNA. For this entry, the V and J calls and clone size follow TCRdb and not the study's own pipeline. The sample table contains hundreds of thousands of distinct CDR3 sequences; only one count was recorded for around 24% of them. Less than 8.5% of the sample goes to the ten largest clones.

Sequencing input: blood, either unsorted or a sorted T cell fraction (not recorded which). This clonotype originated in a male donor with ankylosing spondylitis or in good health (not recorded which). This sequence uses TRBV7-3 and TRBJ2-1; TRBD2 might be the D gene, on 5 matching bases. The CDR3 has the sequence CASSATGTYNEQFF. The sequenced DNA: TGTGCCAGCAGCGCGACCGGGACCTACAATGAGCAGTTCTTC. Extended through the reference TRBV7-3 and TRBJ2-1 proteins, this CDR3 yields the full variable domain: GAGVSQTPSNKVTEKGKYVELRCDPISGHTALYWYRQSLGQGPEFLIYFQGTGAADDSGLPNDRFFAVRPEGSVSTLKIQRTERGDSAVYLCASSATGTYNEQFFGPGTRLTVL.